The 12 T cell receptor beta chains listed next were all sequenced from one sample in a study of Ad26.COV2.S vaccination and SARS-CoV-2 variants (dated by TCRdb to the early 2020s). Preparation of the library involved the immunoSEQ multiplex PCR assay. What TCRdb holds here is the immuneACCESS table cut down to in-frame rearrangements. Part of the clones is not present; checked against another copy, under half of the missing clones reflect an unresolved V gene, and the others are unexplained. For this sample the table gives over 350,000 clones, of which 75% to 90% were detected only once. 3% to 4.5% of the sample is taken by the ten largest. The sample's treatment or condition label, decoded: roughly 18 received Ad26.COV2.S at low or high dose, single or two shots; roughly five received placebo; per-sample allocation not given. For vaccine and placebo recipients, repertoires were sequenced using samples collected on day 63 after the first injection.

The sequenced sample was peripheral blood, obtained in a trial of Ad26.COV2.S vaccine versus placebo. These receptors all come from a person between 18 and 65 years old who received the Ad26.COV2.S COVID-19 vaccine or a placebo.

Written as DNA, the CDR3 is TGCGCCAGCAGCCCGAGGGGACTAGCGGGGGGTGTGGATACGCAGTATTTT. As protein: CASSPRGLAGGVDTQYF. The chain employs TRBV5-1 and TRBJ2-3, with TRBD2 matching over 15 bases. J was trimmed by 6 bases and V by 4 bases; bases with no gene match: 9. The CDR3 runs 17 residues. The germline V gene encodes CDR1 SGHRS and CDR2 YFSETQ. Supplemented by reference TRBV5-1 and TRBJ2-3, the full variable domain reads KAGVTQTPRYLIKTRGQQVTLSCSPISGHRSVSWYQQTPGQGLQFLFEYFSETQRNKGNFPGRFSGRQFSNSRSEMNVSTLELGDSALYLCASSPRGLAGGVDTQYFGPGTRLTVL.

This clone was seen a handful of times. The V and J genes are TRBV7-2 and TRBJ2-2, with D tentatively TRBD1 (5 bases). CDR1 and CDR2 (germline): SGHTA, FQGNSA. Trimming took 4 bases from V and 3 from J, leaving 9 bases between them. This CDR3 region has 14 residues. In DNA form, the CDR3 reads TGTGCCAGCAGCTCCCTAGGGGACACCGGGGAGCTGTTTTTT. Translated: CASSSLGDTGELFF.

The chain combines TRBV30 with TRBJ2-3; 10 bases map to TRBD2. V gave up 2 bases and J gave up 7 bases; unmatched junction bases: 6. The CDR3 sequence is 14 residues long. The V gene's germline CDR1 is GTSNPN and CDR2 SVGIG (reference sequence). The CDR3: CAWSSGGVRNTQYF. CDR3 in DNA: TGTGCCTGGAGTAGCGGGGGGGTCCGGAATACGCAGTATTTT.

V gene TRBV6-5 combines with J gene TRBJ1-1, with a possible D match to TRBD1 (5 bases). The CDR3 has 15 residues. The ends were cut back, 7 bases at V and 4 bases at J, with 19 bases in the middle. Germline values: CDR1 MNHEY, CDR2 SVGAGI. This chain's CDR3 is CASIPTIRDATEAFF. In DNA, the CDR3 is TGTGCCAGCATTCCAACTATCAGGGATGCCACTGAAGCTTTCTTT.

The rearrangement joins TRBV30 to TRBJ1-1; D unclear. The germline gives CDR1 GTSNPN, CDR2 SVGIG (reference sequence). V was cut by 6 bases and J by 4 bases, with 15 bases left in between. The CDR3 extends over 13 amino acids. CDR3 DNA: TGTGCCTGCCCCGGGTCCGGCGGCACTGAAGCTTTCTTT. This translates into CACPGSGGTEAFF.

The chain is built from TRBV6-5 and TRBJ2-7; no reliable D call. CDR3 length: 13 residues. Trimming took off 2 bases at V and 3 bases at J, with 8 bases between the two ends. Germline CDR1 reads MNHEY; CDR2 reads SVGAGI. CDR3 amino acids: CASSYVAGYEQYF. CDR3 in DNA: TGTGCCAGCAGTTACGTGGCCGGCTACGAGCAGTACTTC.

The chain combines TRBV7-6 with TRBJ1-2; D not certain. The V end was cut by 4 bases, the J end by 1 base, with 16 bases between. CDR3 length: 16 residues. Per the germline V gene, CDR1 is SGHVS and CDR2 is FNYEAQ. CDR3 amino acids: CASSSPPGKHNYGYTF. CDR3 coding DNA: TGTGCCAGCAGCTCCCCCCCTGGGAAGCATAACTATGGCTACACCTTC.

This rearrangement joins TRBV10-2 to TRBJ2-7; 8 bases agree with TRBD1. The V and J ends lost 4 bases and 6 bases, in that order; junction bases with no gene match: 5. This CDR3 has 13 residues. Germline CDR1 reads WSHSY; CDR2 reads SAAADI. The CDR3 DNA is TGCGCCAGCAGTGGGGACAGGCGCGGCGAGCAGTACTTC. Translating gives CASSGDRRGEQYF.

Remarks on this clone: Other DNA sequences in this specimen translate into the identical CDR3. The CDR3 DNA reads TGTGCCATCAGTGTCGGCGGGGGGGCGAATGAGCAGTTCTTC. Translating gives CAISVGGGANEQFF. The genes are TRBV10-3 and TRBJ2-1, with 9 bases lining up with TRBD2. The germline V gene encodes CDR1 ENHRY and CDR2 SYGVKD. V trimming: 4 bases; J trimming: 7 bases; junction bases outside the gene matches: 5. This CDR3 has 14 amino acids.

This clone occurred once. This chain joins TRBV2 and TRBJ1-2; the D gene is possibly TRBD1 (5 bases). The CDR3 runs 15 residues. In germline, CDR1 is SNHLY, CDR2 FYNNEI. Trimming removed 0 bases at V and 5 bases at J, with 13 bases between. The DNA for the CDR3 is TGTGCCAGCAGTGAAGCTAGTAGGGGCTCTTATGGCTACACCTTC. It codes for CASSEASRGSYGYTF.

The chain has TRBV5-8 and TRBJ2-7; D might be TRBD2 (5 bases). Deletions cut 5 bases from V and 10 bases from J, with 13 bases between. This CDR3 has 11 residues. Germline values: CDR1 SGHTS, CDR2 YDEGEE. CDR3: CASRVGREQYF. The DNA of the CDR3 is TGTGCCAGCAGGGTGGGCCGGGAACAGTACTTC.

This clone was recorded only once. The V and J genes are TRBV11-3 and TRBJ2-1; no clear D. The CDR3 is 12 amino acids. V was shortened by 5 bases and J by 5 bases, with 7 bases between the two germline ends. Per the germline V gene, CDR1 is SGHNT and CDR2 is YENEEA. CDR3 nucleotides: TGTGCCAGCAGCGCCCAAAACAATGAGCAGTTCTTC. This encodes CASSAQNNEQFF.